This T cell receptor beta chain comes out of a study of beta chain features in type 1 diabetes. Overall study results and limits: No resolution was reached here on whether HLA type influences TCRB rearrangement.

Sequenced material consisted of expressed TCRB transcripts (all of the isolated RNA was reverse transcribed). The repertoire was sequenced with immunoSEQ multiplex PCR; TCRdb's copy has only in-frame clones and lacks some. Found here are approximately 160,000 clones, 7% to 10% of them singletons; the top ten hold roughly 2.5%. V lost 0 bases and J 2 bases, leaving 8 bases between the germline ends. The germline gives CDR1 GTSNPN, CDR2 SVGIG (reference sequence). CDR3 size: 14 residues. Purities over 95% were achieved in all sorted populations. This clone was observed many times. Its antigen is undetermined.

The chain uses TRBV30 and TRBJ1-5, with D unresolved. The sample consisted of central memory CD4+ T cells from blood. The sequence was obtained from a woman in her late teens or twenties in good health. For the CDR3, the DNA is TGTGCCTGGAGTGTAACGGTGGGCAATCAGCCCCAGCATTTT. Its translation is CAWSVTVGNQPQHF.